The rows below give T cell receptor beta chains drawn from one sample of a study of T-cell reconstitution after alpha-beta-depleted transplantation in children. TCRdb fed the PCR reads into MiXCR, producing one record per CDR3 protein. The sample comprises around 300,000 distinct CDR3 sequences, around 20% of which are singletons, and 10% to 11% rests with the top ten. This specimen consisted of PBMCs, mostly from graft donor cells, obtained 180 days after TCRalphabeta/CD19-depleted stem cell transplant. Receptors were obtained from a male patient aged 10 to 17 who had a stem cell transplant for acute lymphoblastic leukemia, so the T cells may come from the graft donor. Each CDR3 is given with its conserved first and last residue. The order of the fields is V gene, D gene, clone size, J gene, CDR3 DNA, CDR3 protein. The D gene is left open where the match is weak. The size field is filled for only some rows; it gives once, few, many or a size class.

TRBV7-3	TRBD2	.	TRBJ2-1	TGTGCCAGCAGCTTACTATCCGGACTAGCGGGAGGTGAGCAGTTCTTC	CASSLLSGLAGGEQFF
TRBV12-3/TRBV12-4	.	few	TRBJ2-4	TGTGCCAGCAGTCCCCGGAGGGCCGCGGTAAACATTCAGTACTTC	CASSPRRAAVNIQYF
TRBV15	TRBD2	.	TRBJ2-1	TGTGCCACCAGCAGTTCCGCCCTAGCGGAGAGAGGGTATGAGCAGTTCTTC	CATSSSALAERGYEQFF
TRBV28	.	.	TRBJ2-5	TGTGCCACCCAAACGGACGGAGAGACCCAGTACTTC	CATQTDGETQYF
TRBV19	TRBD2	.	TRBJ2-2	TGTGCCAGTAGGCGACCGGGACTAGCGGTAACCGGGGAGCTGTTTTTT	CASRRPGLAVTGELFF
TRBV12-3/TRBV12-4	.	few	TRBJ2-1	TGTGCCAGCAGCCCTATAGTATCGCCCAATGAGCAGTTCTTC	CASSPIVSPNEQFF
TRBV24-1	.	.	TRBJ1-2	TGTGCCACCAGTGATTTTGACCGATACGATGGCTACACCTTC	CATSDFDRYDGYTF
TRBV20-1	TRBD1	few	TRBJ2-1	TGCAGTGCTCCCGCTGAGACAGGGAGTTACAATGAGCAGTTCTTC	CSAPAETGSYNEQFF
TRBV9	.	few	TRBJ2-3	TGTGCCAGCAGCGTAGACCCGGGGACAGATACGCAGTATTTT	CASSVDPGTDTQYF
TRBV2	TRBD2	few	TRBJ2-2	TGTGCCAGCAGCCTACTAGCGGGAAACACCGGGGAGCTGTTTTTT	CASSLLAGNTGELFF
TRBV28	.	few	TRBJ2-5	TGTGCCAGCAGTTTATACGAGGGGCGTATAGAGACCCAGTACTTC	CASSLYEGRIETQYF
TRBV9	TRBD1	.	TRBJ1-6	TGTGCCAGCAGCAGAGGGGCAGGGGGTTCACCCCTCCACTTT	CASSRGAGGSPLHF
TRBV2	.	few	TRBJ2-5	TGTGCCAGCATGCGATCGGCGCAAGAGACCCAGTACTTC	CASMRSAQETQYF
TRBV7-6	.	few	TRBJ1-2	TGTGCCAGCAGCTTTTCGGAGGGGGGGTATGGCTACACCTTC	CASSFSEGGYGYTF
TRBV20-1	TRBD2	.	TRBJ2-2	TGCTGTGCTAGGGGCCTCTTAGGAGCGGGAGACCCCGGGGAGCTGTTTTTT	CCARGLLGAGDPGELFF
TRBV21-1	.	.	TRBJ2-1	TGTGCCAGCAGCAAAGCCCGGCAGTTCTTC	CASSKARQFF